One sample yielded the 27 T cell receptor beta chains listed below, sequenced in a study of T cells after yellow fever vaccination. TCRdb processed the 5' RACE reads anew with MiXCR; each CDR3 protein has one entry. This sample has about 140,000 distinct CDR3 sequences, with under 8% found just once. The source material was CD4+ T cells sorted from PBMCs, sampled 10 days after the yellow fever booster vaccination. These receptors all come from a man between 25 and 39 years old who received the YFV17D yellow fever vaccine.

This clonotype was found many times. This chain uses TRBV5-1 with TRBJ2-7; D is tentatively TRBD1 or TRBD2 (5 bases each). The CDR3 consists of 14 residues. CDR1 and CDR2 (germline): SGHRS, YFSETQ. V was pared by 1 base and J by 5 bases, with 13 bases between. CDR3 protein: CASSLLEGSNEQYF. The CDR3, as DNA: TGCGCCAGCAGCTTGTTAGAGGGGTCGAACGAGCAGTACTTC.

This clonotype was counted at least ten times. The chain is built from TRBV7-2 and TRBJ2-5; D ambiguous. The germline V gene encodes CDR1 SGHTA and CDR2 FQGNSA. Deletions cut 5 bases from V and 5 bases from J, with 12 bases between. The CDR3 sequence is 13 residues long. CDR3 coding DNA: TGTGCCAGCAGCCGTGGGGAAGGGGAGACCCAGTACTTC. It is translated as CASSRGEGETQYF.

For this clonotype: This may be a read error: a much more frequent sequence differs by one nucleotide. V is TRBV10-3 and J is TRBJ2-5, with D uncertain. Germline CDR1 ENHRY, CDR2 SYGVKD. The CDR3 extends over 13 amino acids. The CDR3 bases are TGTGCCATCAGTGAGGGCCGACAAGAGAGCCAGTACTTC. It yields the protein CAISEGRQESQYF.

This clonotype was recorded many times. The chain has TRBV4-2 and TRBJ2-5, with 8 bases matching TRBD2. Germline V lookup: CDR1 LGHNA, CDR2 YNFKEQ. The CDR3 has 16 amino acids. V shed 1 base, J shed 2 bases, and the junction held 6 bases outside the gene matches. Here the CDR3 reads CASSQAGVAGQETQYF. The CDR3 nucleotides read TGTGCCAGCAGCCAAGCGGGAGTAGCGGGGCAAGAGACCCAGTACTTC.

Of note for this clonotype: This sequence may be a read error, since a much larger clone differs from it by one base. This chain uses TRBV28 with TRBJ1-1; D remains unclear. The CDR3 consists of 11 residues. CDR1 and CDR2 from the germline V gene are MDHEN and SYDVKM. CDR3: CVSISPGRAFF. The CDR3 nucleotides read TGTGTCAGCATTAGCCCCGGGCGGGCGTTCTTT.

This clonotype was seen at least ten times. The rearrangement uses TRBV3-1 and TRBJ1-1; D gene unclear. The V and J ends lost 1 base and 2 bases respectively, with 14 bases between them. The CDR3 totals 16 residues. CDR1 is LGHDT, CDR2 YNNKEL, per germline (reference sequence). The CDR3 bases are TGTGCCAGCAGCCAAGTGGGTTCCGGCCTCAACACTGAAGCTTTCTTT. It is translated as CASSQVGSGLNTEAFF.

This clonotype turned up a few times. The chain recombines TRBV29-1 with TRBJ1-2; tentatively, D is TRBD1 (5 bases). From germline, CDR1 is SQVTM and CDR2 ANQGSEA. The CDR3 contains 14 residues. V lost 6 bases and J lost 2, with 16 bases in between. This CDR3 is CSVLGERDNYGYTF. Here the CDR3 DNA reads TGCAGCGTGTTGGGCGAGAGGGACAACTATGGCTACACCTTC.

Many counts were recorded for this clonotype. The rearrangement uses TRBV6-1 and TRBJ2-5; TRBD1 or TRBD2 may be the D gene (5 bases each). CDR1 MNHNS and CDR2 SASEGT come from the germline V gene. The CDR3 spans 14 residues. Trimming pared 2 bases from V and 2 bases from J, leaving 9 bases between. Here the CDR3 DNA reads TGTGCCAGCAGTGAAAGGGGAGCTCAAGAGACCCAGTACTTC. Translating gives CASSERGAQETQYF.

This clonotype has just one count. A much larger clone sits a single nucleotide away, making a read error possible. V and J are TRBV20-1 and TRBJ2-5; D is perhaps TRBD1 or TRBD2 (5 bases each). Germline lookup yields CDR1 DFQATT and CDR2 SNEGSKA (reference sequence). Trimming took off 6 bases at V and 4 bases at J, with 18 bases between the two ends. There are 14 residues in the CDR3. The CDR3, as DNA: TGCAGTGCAGGCCCGGGACCGTGGGTAGAGACCCAGTACTTC. As protein: CSAGPGPWVETQYF.

This clonotype was seen ten or more times. This chain connects TRBV20-1 to TRBJ2-2, with 9 bases matching TRBD2. Germline V gives CDR1 DFQATT, CDR2 SNEGSKA (reference sequence). With V trimmed by 0 bases and J by 5 bases, 4 bases remained unmatched. There are 15 residues in the CDR3. As DNA, the CDR3 is TGCAGTGCTAGAGAGAGGACTAGCGATACCGGGGAGCTGTTTTTT. It encodes CSARERTSDTGELFF.

This clonotype was counted only a few times. This chain connects TRBV12-3 or TRBV12-4 to TRBJ2-1, with TRBD2 identical over 9 bases. Unmatched junction bases numbered 1, after V lost 3 bases and J lost 4 bases. The CDR3 sequence is 14 residues long. Here the CDR3 reads CASSLREGYNEQFF. The CDR3 nucleotides are TGTGCCAGCAGTTTGCGGGAGGGTTACAATGAGCAGTTCTTC.

This clonotype came up many times. The rearrangement uses TRBV7-2 and TRBJ2-7; D tentatively reads TRBD1 or TRBD2 (5 bases each). There are 15 residues in the CDR3. V shed 5 bases and J shed 6 bases, with 20 bases lying between them. Germline V lookup: CDR1 SGHTA, CDR2 FQGNSA. The CDR3 sequence is CASSLKPGRTAEQYF. DNA for the CDR3: TGTGCCAGCAGCCTGAAACCGGGACGGACGGCCGAGCAGTACTTC.

There are many counts of this clonotype. J is TRBJ2-1 and V is TRBV7-2; 9 nucleotides match TRBD1. The CDR3 runs 16 residues. CDR1 is SGHTA, CDR2 FQGNSA, per germline. The ends lost 7 bases at V and 5 bases at J; junction bases unmatched: 12. For the CDR3, the DNA is TGTGCCAGCACTCCTACTTCCGGGACAGGGCACAATGAGCAGTTCTTC. The encoded protein is CASTPTSGTGHNEQFF.

The chain carries TRBV10-3 and TRBJ1-3; D is undetermined. From germline, CDR1 is ENHRY and CDR2 SYGVKD. Trimming took 8 bases from V and 0 from J, leaving 8 bases between them. The CDR3 has 13 amino acids. DNA of the CDR3: TGTGCCATCCGGCCGAACTCTGGAAACACCATATATTTT. It encodes CAIRPNSGNTIYF.

In its sample, this clonotype was seen many times. Sequence at one end of the junction differs from germline and may be a read error. For the CDR3, the DNA is TGTGCCAGAAGTTGGGGGTCTGGGCGGGGTTACAATGAGCAGTTCTTC. Protein sequence: CARSWGSGRGYNEQFF. V is TRBV28 and J is TRBJ2-1, with D possibly matching TRBD2 (6 bases). From germline, CDR1 is MDHEN and CDR2 SYDVKM. This CDR3 is built from 16 residues.

The sample holds many counts of this clonotype. V usage is TRBV7-2 and J usage is TRBJ2-2; no clear D gene. V lost 0 bases to trimming and J lost 6 bases, with 8 bases between them. This CDR3 comprises 14 residues. CDR1 and CDR2 (germline): SGHTA, FQGNSA. The CDR3 nucleotides read TGTGCCAGCAGCTTAGCATCCTGGTCCGGGGAGCTGTTTTTT. Its translation: CASSLASWSGELFF.

Remarks on this clonotype: A read error is possible here, since a much larger clone lies one base away. The V call is TRBV7-9, the J call TRBJ2-7; 9 bases map to TRBD2. The CDR3 is made up of 16 amino acids. Germline V gene sequence: CDR1 SEHNR, CDR2 FQNEAQ (reference sequence). Trimming cost V 3 bases and J 0 bases; bases outside gene matches: 6. This CDR3 is CASSFRAGGYSYEQYF. CDR3 DNA: TGTGCCAGCAGCTTTCGAGCGGGAGGCTACTCCTACGAGCAGTACTTC. The full variable domain, completed using reference TRBV7-9 and TRBJ2-7, is DTGVSQNPRHKITKRGQNVTFRCDPISEHNRLYWYRQTLGQGPEFLTYFQNEAQLEKSRLLSDRFSAERPKGSFSTLEIQRTEQGDSAMYLCASSFRAGGYSYEQYFGPGTRLTVT.

The table lists this clonotype with many counts. The chain combines TRBV5-1 with TRBJ2-3, with a weak D call TRBD2 (5 bases). The V gene's germline CDR1 is SGHRS and CDR2 YFSETQ. The CDR3 sequence is 15 residues long. V was cut by 2 bases and J by 3 bases, with 13 bases left in between. The CDR3 region is CASSLQQGGTDTQYF. DNA for the CDR3: TGCGCCAGCAGCTTACAACAAGGCGGGACAGATACGCAGTATTTT.

The chain carries TRBV3-1 and TRBJ1-5; D is unclear. Per the germline V gene, CDR1 is LGHDT and CDR2 is YNNKEL (reference sequence). The CDR3 spans 13 residues. Between the trimmed V and J ends, which lost 4 bases and 4 bases, there was a span of 8 bases. CDR3 coding DNA: TGTGCCAGCAGCCCCGCCCCGAATCAGCCCCAGCATTTT. This sequence encodes CASSPAPNQPQHF. Using reference TRBV3-1 and TRBJ1-5 for the parts outside the CDR3, the full variable domain is DTAVSQTPKYLVTQMGNDKSIKCEQNLGHDTMYWYKQDSKKFLKIMFSYNNKELIINETVPNRFSPKSPDKAHLNLHINSLELGDSAVYFCASSPAPNQPQHFGDGTRLSIL.

This clonotype was seen ten or more times. The chain recombines TRBV6-2 or TRBV6-3 with TRBJ2-2; D is tentatively TRBD1 or TRBD2 (6 bases each). Germline lookup yields CDR1 MNHEY and CDR2 SVGEGT. CDR3 length: 14 residues. Trimming stripped 5 bases from V and 7 bases from J, with 14 bases between. CDR3 sequence: CASSAAGGIGELFF. The CDR3 region has the DNA TGTGCCAGCAGTGCCGCCGGGGGCATCGGGGAGCTGTTTTTT.

This clonotype has ten or more counts. V is TRBV21-1 and J is TRBJ2-1; the table calls TRBD1, which could not be checked here. TRBV21-1 is marked as a pseudogene. CDR3 size: 15 residues. CDR3 loop: CASSKAQGNYNEQFF. Here the CDR3 DNA reads TGTGCCAGCAGCAAAGCACAGGGGAACTACAATGAGCAGTTCTTC.

This clonotype was seen many times. The chain couples TRBV7-8 to TRBJ2-7; TRBD2 aligns across 7 bases. V dropped 1 base and J dropped 5; count of bases not matched to a gene: 5. Germline loops: CDR1 SGHVS, CDR2 FQNEAQ. CDR3 length: 14 amino acids. CDR3 residues: CASSLGGSTNEQYF. Written as DNA, the CDR3 is TGTGCCAGCAGCTTAGGCGGGAGTACGAACGAGCAGTACTTC.

This clonotype was counted at least ten times. This chain uses TRBV5-1 with TRBJ2-3, with D maybe TRBD2 (6 bases). The CDR3 is made up of 16 amino acids. Germline values: CDR1 SGHRS, CDR2 YFSETQ. The V end lost 3 bases, the J end lost 3 bases, and 17 bases lay between the germline ends. This CDR3 reads CASSSLAGSGTDTQYF. The CDR3 nucleotides read TGCGCCAGCAGCTCCCTGGCGGGAAGTGGGACAGATACGCAGTATTTT.

This clonotype was seen repeatedly, ten times or more. The genes are TRBV20-1 and TRBJ1-1; D unclear. This CDR3 is 14 amino acids long. Germline CDR1 and CDR2: DFQATT and SNEGSKA (reference sequence). V was clipped by 7 bases and J by 0 bases, with 15 bases between them. In DNA form, the CDR3 reads TGCAGTGTTATAAGTACAGTAATGAACACTGAAGCTTTCTTT. It codes for CSVISTVMNTEAFF.

This clonotype was recorded many times. The chain links TRBV3-1 to TRBJ1-1; the D is unclear. There are 14 residues in the CDR3. V lost 7 bases, J lost 1 base, and 13 bases lay in between. Germline CDR1 and CDR2: LGHDT and YNNKEL (reference sequence). The CDR3 here is CASIPLGRNTEAFF. CDR3 sequence (DNA): TGTGCCAGCATCCCGTTGGGAAGGAACACTGAAGCTTTCTTT.

This clonotype was observed many times. This rearrangement joins TRBV10-2 to TRBJ2-3; 8 bases agree with TRBD2. The germline V gene encodes CDR1 WSHSY and CDR2 SAAADI. This CDR3 region has 16 residues. The V segment lost 11 bases and the J segment 4 bases; nucleotides outside the gene matches: 17. CDR3 nucleotide sequence: TGCGCCTGCAAACCTCCGGGACTAGTGGTTTCAGATACGCAGTATTTT. It encodes CACKPPGLVVSDTQYF.

The chain combines TRBV5-4 with TRBJ1-1; no clear D. The CDR3 loop spans 15 amino acids. V lost 4 bases to trimming and J lost 1 base, with 14 bases between them. Germline values: CDR1 SGHNT, CDR2 YYREEE (reference sequence). The CDR3, as DNA: TGTGCCAGCAGCCGAGACACCACTCGGAACACTGAAGCTTTCTTT. Protein product: CASSRDTTRNTEAFF.